This TCR beta chain was obtained from a study of shared clonotypes between healthy human individuals. Study context: Researchers assigned three CD4 naive, three CD4 memory, two CD8 naive and one CD8 memory plate to each donor.

Clones were sequenced by immunoSEQ multiplex PCR, and TCRdb holds only the in-frame ones, with some missing. Here the sample spans under 650,000 clones, less than 96% being singletons. Sequencing used naive CD4+ T cells sorted from blood. Subset noted: CD45RA+ positively selected. The sequence came from a woman in her twenties or thirties in good health.

CDR3 in amino acids: CASSQMGLAGDEQYF. In DNA form, the CDR3 reads TGTGCCAGCAGCCAAATGGGACTAGCGGGAGACGAGCAGTACTTC. The chain joins TRBV4-2 to TRBJ2-7; TRBD2 matches 14 bases. The germline V gene has CDR1 LGHNA and CDR2 YNFKEQ. The CDR3 has 15 residues. V shed 2 bases and J 5 bases; nucleotides not matched to a gene: 2.